The clone carrying this TCR beta chain was detected ten times or more. Construction of the TCRbeta library involved unique molecular identifiers. MiXCR, run by TCRdb on the PCR reads, gives a single entry per CDR3 protein. The sample contains about 400,000 distinct CDR3 sequences, roughly 22% of which appear only once. This entry belongs to a study of T-cell reconstitution after alpha-beta-depleted transplantation in children. The sample here was PBMCs from the stem cell graft donor, taken from the stem cell graft. The sequence was collected from a human donor who donated a stem cell graft to a child with acute myeloid leukemia.

The CDR3 spells CASRPSTGHSYF. CDR3 nucleotides: TGTGCCAGCAGACCCTCCACCGGACACTCGTACTTC. The rearrangement links TRBV6-2 or TRBV6-3 to TRBJ2-5; maybe TRBD1 (5 bases). V dropped 6 bases and J dropped 13 bases, with 18 bases sitting between them. Germline V gene sequence: CDR1 MNHEY, CDR2 SVGEGT. The CDR3 totals 12 residues.